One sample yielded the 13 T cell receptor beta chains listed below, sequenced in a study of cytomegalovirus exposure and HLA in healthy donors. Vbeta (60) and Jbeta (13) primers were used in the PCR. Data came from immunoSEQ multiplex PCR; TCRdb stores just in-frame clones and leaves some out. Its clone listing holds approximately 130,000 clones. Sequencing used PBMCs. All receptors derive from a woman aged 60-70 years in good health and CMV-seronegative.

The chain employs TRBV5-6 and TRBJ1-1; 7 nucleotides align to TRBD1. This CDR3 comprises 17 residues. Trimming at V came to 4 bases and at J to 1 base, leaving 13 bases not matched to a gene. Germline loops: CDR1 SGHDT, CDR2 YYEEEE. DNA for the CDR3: TGTGCCAGCAGCGAATTAGGGACAGCAAAACCGAACACTGAAGCTTTCTTT. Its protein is CASSELGTAKPNTEAFF.

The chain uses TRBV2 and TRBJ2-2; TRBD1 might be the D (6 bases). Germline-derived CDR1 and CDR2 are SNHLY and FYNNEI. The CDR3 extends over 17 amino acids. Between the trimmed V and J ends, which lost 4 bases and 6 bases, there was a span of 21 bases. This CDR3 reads CASSAIQGKVSAGELFF. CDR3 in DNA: TGTGCCAGCAGTGCGATACAGGGTAAAGTGTCGGCCGGGGAGCTGTTTTTT.

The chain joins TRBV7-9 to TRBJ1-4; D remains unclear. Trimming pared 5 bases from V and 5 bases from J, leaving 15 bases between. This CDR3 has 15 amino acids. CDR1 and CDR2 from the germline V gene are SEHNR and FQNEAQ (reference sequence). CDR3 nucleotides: TGTGCCAGCAGCCGACCGTCGGAACTAAATGAAAAACTGTTTTTT. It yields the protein CASSRPSELNEKLFF.

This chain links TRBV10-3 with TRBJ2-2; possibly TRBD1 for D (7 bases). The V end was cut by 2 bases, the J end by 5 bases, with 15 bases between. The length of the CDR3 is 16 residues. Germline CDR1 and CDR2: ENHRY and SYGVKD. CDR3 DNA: TGTGCCATCAGTGAGCCAGGGGGGCCTATAACCGGGGAGCTGTTTTTT. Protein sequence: CAISEPGGPITGELFF.

This CDR3 is CASSPWGDTEAFF. CDR3 in DNA: TGCGCCAGCAGCCCCTGGGGGGACACTGAAGCTTTCTTT. The J gene is TRBJ1-1, the V gene TRBV5-1, with D perhaps matching TRBD1 (5 bases). CDR3 size: 13 residues. Trimming left V 4 bases short and J 3 bases short, with 10 bases between. Germline lookup yields CDR1 SGHRS and CDR2 YFSETQ.

The CDR3 loop is CASSWDSALNEQFF. The CDR3 coding sequence is TGCGCCAGCAGTTGGGACAGCGCCCTTAATGAGCAGTTCTTC. The rearrangement joins TRBV5-1 to TRBJ2-1; 7 bases are shared with TRBD1. V lost 5 bases and J lost 7; bases outside the gene matches: 9. The CDR3 runs to 14 residues. Germline V gives CDR1 SGHRS, CDR2 YFSETQ. Full variable domain (missing parts from reference TRBV5-1 and TRBJ2-1): KAGVTQTPRYLIKTRGQQVTLSCSPISGHRSVSWYQQTPGQGLQFLFEYFSETQRNKGNFPGRFSGRQFSNSRSEMNVSTLELGDSALYLCASSWDSALNEQFFGPGTRLTVL.

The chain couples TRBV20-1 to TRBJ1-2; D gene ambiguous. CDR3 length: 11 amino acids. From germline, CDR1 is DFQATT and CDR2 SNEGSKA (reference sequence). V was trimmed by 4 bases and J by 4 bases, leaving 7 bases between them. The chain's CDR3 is CSAKKSYGYTF. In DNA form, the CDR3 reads TGCAGTGCTAAAAAGAGCTATGGCTACACCTTC.

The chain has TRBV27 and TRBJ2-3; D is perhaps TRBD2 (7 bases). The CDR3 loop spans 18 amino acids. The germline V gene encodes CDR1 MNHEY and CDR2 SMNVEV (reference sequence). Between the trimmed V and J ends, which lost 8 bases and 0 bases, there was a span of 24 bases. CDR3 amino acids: CASRKTPKGGASTDTQYF. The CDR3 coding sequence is TGTGCCAGCCGAAAAACGCCTAAAGGGGGGGCGAGCACAGATACGCAGTATTTT.

The DNA of the CDR3 is TGTGCCAGCAGCCGTGCCCGAGGGAGGGACACTGAAGCTTTCTTT. Translated, it gives CASSRARGRDTEAFF. The rearrangement links TRBV28 to TRBJ1-1; no definite D call. Germline assignment: CDR1 MDHEN and CDR2 SYDVKM. Trimming cost V 6 bases and J 3 bases, with 17 bases left between them. The CDR3 is made up of 15 amino acids.

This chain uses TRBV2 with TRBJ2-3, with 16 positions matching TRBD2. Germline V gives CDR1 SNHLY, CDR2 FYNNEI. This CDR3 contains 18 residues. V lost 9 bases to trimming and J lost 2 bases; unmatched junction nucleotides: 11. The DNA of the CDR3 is TGTGCCAGTCCCGGGACTAGCGGGGGGGGGAGGTTCACAGATACGCAGTATTTT. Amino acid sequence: CASPGTSGGGRFTDTQYF.

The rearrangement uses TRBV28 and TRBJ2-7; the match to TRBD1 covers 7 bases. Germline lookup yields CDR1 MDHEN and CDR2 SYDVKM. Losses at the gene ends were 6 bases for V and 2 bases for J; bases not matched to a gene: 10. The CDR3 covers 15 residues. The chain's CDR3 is CASRDIRQGAYEQYF. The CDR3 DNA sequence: TGTGCCAGCAGAGATATTAGACAGGGAGCCTACGAGCAGTACTTC.

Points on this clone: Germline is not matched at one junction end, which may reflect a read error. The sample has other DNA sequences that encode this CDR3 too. CDR3 residues: CASSYSRGTAHEQYF. CDR3 DNA: TGTGCCAGCAGTTACTCGCGCGGGACAGCACACGAACAGTACTTC. V gene TRBV6-6 combines with J gene TRBJ2-7; the D gene is possibly TRBD1 (7 bases). The germline V gene encodes CDR1 MNHNY and CDR2 SVGAGI (reference sequence). The CDR3 totals 15 residues.

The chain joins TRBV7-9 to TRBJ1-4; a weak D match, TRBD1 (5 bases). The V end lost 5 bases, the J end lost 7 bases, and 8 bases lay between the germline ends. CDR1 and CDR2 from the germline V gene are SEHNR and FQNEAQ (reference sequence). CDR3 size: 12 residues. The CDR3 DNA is TGTGCCAGCAGCGGTCAGGGTGAAAAACTGTTTTTT. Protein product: CASSGQGEKLFF. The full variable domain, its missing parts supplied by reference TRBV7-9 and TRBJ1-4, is DTGVSQNPRHKITKRGQNVTFRCDPISEHNRLYWYRQTLGQGPEFLTYFQNEAQLEKSRLLSDRFSAERPKGSFSTLEIQRTEQGDSAMYLCASSGQGEKLFFGSGTQLSVL.